This T cell receptor beta chain was profiled in a study of cytomegalovirus exposure and HLA in healthy donors. Notes on the study in general: V- and J-gene trimming of TCR beta was linked (in a later analysis) to a missense DCLRE1C variant.

As concerns this clone: Its antigen remains unidentified.

The germline V gene encodes CDR1 SGHAT and CDR2 FQNNGV. The V gene end was trimmed by 3 bases and the J gene end by 4 bases; junction bases not matched to a gene: 8. The CDR3 sequence is 15 residues long. The PCR ran on 60 Vbeta and 13 Jbeta primers. The table came from immunoSEQ multiplex PCR; TCRdb's copy has only in-frame clones and leaves some out. The profile shows about 130,000 clones, 81% of them singletons. Sample: PBMCs. The V call is TRBV11-2, the J call TRBJ2-5, with 7 bases matching TRBD2. The receptor was isolated from a man between 18 and 35 years old in good health and CMV-seropositive. The CDR3 DNA reads TGTGCCAGCAGCTTCGAGGGTGGGGGGGGAGAGACCCAGTACTTC. Its translation: CASSFEGGGGETQYF.